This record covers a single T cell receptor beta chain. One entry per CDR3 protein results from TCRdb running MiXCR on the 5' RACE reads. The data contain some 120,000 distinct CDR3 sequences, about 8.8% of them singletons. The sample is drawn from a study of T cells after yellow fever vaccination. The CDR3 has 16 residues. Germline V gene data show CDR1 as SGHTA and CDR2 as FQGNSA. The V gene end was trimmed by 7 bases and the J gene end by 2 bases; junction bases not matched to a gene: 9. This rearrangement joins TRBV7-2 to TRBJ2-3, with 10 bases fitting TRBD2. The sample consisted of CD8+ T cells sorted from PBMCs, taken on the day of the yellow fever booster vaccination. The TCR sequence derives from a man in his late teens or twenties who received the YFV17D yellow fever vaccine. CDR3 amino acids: CASTFPSGGDTDTQYF. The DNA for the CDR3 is TGTGCCAGCACATTCCCTAGCGGGGGAGACACAGATACGCAGTATTTT.